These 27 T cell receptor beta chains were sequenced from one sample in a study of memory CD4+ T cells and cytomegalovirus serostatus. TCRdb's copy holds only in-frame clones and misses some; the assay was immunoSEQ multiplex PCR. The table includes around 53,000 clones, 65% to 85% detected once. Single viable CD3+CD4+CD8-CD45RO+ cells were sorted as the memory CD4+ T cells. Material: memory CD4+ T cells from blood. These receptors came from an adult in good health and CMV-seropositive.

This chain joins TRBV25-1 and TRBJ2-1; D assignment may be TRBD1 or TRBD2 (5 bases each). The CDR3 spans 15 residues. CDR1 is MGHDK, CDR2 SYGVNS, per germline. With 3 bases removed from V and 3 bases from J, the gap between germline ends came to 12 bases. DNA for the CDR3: TGTGCCAGCAGTGAGATGGGGGTGAACTACAATGAGCAGTTCTTC. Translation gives CASSEMGVNYNEQFF.

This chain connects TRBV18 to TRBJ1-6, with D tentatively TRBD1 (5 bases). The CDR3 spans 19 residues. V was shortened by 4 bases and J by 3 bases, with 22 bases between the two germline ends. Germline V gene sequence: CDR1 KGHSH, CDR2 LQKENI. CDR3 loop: CASSLSGGSRGSYNSPLHF. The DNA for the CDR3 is TGTGCCAGCTCACTATCGGGGGGATCGCGGGGCAGCTATAATTCACCCCTCCACTTT.

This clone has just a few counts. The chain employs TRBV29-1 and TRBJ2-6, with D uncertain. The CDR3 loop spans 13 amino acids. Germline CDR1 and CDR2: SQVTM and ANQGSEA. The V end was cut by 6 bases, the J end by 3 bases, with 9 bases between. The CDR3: CSVNHVGANVLTF. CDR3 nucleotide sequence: TGCAGCGTCAACCATGTTGGGGCCAACGTCCTGACTTTC. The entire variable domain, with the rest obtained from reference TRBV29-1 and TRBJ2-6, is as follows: SAVISQKPSRDICQRGTSLTIQCQVDSQVTMMFWYRQQPGQSLTLIATANQGSEATYESGFVIDKFPISRPNLTFSTLTVSNMSPEDSSIYLCSVNHVGANVLTFGAGSRLTVL.

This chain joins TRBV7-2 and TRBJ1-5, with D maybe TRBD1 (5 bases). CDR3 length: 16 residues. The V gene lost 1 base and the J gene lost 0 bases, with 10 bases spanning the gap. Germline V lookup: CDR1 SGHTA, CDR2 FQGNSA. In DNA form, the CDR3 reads TGTGCCAGCAGCTTAGTTGGGGGGTATAGCAATCAGCCCCAGCATTTT. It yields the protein CASSLVGGYSNQPQHF.

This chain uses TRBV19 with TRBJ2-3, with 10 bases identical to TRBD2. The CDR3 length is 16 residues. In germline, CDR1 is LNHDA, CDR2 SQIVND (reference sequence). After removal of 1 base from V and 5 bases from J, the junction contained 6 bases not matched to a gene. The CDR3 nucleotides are TGTGCCAGTAGTATAGCCGTCCTAGCGGGAGAAGATACGCAGTATTTT. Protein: CASSIAVLAGEDTQYF.

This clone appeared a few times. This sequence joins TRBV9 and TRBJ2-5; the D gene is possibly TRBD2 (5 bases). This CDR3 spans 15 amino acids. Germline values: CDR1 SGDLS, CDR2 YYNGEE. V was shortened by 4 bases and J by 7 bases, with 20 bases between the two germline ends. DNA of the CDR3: TGTGCCAGCAGCCCCGAGAGGGCGGGCACCGGGACCCAGTACTTC. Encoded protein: CASSPERAGTGTQYF.

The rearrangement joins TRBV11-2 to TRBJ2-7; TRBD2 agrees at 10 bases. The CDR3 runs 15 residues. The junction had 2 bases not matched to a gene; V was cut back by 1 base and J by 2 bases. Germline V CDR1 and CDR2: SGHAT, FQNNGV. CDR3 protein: CASSLGTSGAYEQYF. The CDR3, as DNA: TGTGCCAGCAGCTTAGGGACTAGCGGCGCCTACGAGCAGTACTTC.

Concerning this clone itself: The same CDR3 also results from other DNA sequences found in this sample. The CDR3 sequence is CSVEGQSYGYTF. The CDR3 nucleotides are TGCAGCGTTGAGGGTCAGTCCTATGGCTACACCTTC. The rearrangement uses TRBV29-1 and TRBJ1-2; no firm D call. The V and J ends lost 3 bases and 4 bases respectively, with 9 bases between them. Germline assignment: CDR1 SQVTM and CDR2 ANQGSEA. There are 12 residues in the CDR3. Complete variable domain (other parts from reference TRBV29-1 and TRBJ1-2): SAVISQKPSRDICQRGTSLTIQCQVDSQVTMMFWYRQQPGQSLTLIATANQGSEATYESGFVIDKFPISRPNLTFSTLTVSNMSPEDSSIYLCSVEGQSYGYTFGSGTRLTVV.

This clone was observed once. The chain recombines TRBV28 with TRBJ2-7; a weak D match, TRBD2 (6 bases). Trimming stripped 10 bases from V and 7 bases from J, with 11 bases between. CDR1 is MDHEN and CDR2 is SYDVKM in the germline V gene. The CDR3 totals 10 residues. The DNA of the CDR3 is TGTGCCACCGAAGCGGGTGAGCAGTACTTC. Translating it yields CATEAGEQYF.

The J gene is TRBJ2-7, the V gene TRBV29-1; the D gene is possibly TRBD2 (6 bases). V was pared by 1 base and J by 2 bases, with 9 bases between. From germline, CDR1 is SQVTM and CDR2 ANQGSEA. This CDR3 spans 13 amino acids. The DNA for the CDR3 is TGCAGCGTTGAAGGGGCTAGCGCCTACGAGCAGTACTTC. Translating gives CSVEGASAYEQYF.

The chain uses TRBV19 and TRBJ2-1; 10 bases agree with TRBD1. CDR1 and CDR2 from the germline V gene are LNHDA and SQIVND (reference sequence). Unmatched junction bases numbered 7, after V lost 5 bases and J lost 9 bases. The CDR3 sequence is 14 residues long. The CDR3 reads CASSQRDRGGEQFF. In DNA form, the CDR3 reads TGTGCCAGTAGTCAAAGGGACAGGGGAGGTGAGCAGTTCTTC.

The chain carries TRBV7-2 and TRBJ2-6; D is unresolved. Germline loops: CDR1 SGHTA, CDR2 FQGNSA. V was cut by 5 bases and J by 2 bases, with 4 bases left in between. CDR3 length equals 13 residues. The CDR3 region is CASSEAGANVLTF. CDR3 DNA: TGTGCCAGCAGCGAGGCTGGGGCCAACGTCCTGACTTTC. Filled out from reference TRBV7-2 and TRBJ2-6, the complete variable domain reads GAGVSQSPSNKVTEKGKDVELRCDPISGHTALYWYRQSLGQGLEFLIYFQGNSAPDKSGLPSDRFSAERTGGSVSTLTIQRTQQEDSAVYLCASSEAGANVLTFGAGSRLTVL.

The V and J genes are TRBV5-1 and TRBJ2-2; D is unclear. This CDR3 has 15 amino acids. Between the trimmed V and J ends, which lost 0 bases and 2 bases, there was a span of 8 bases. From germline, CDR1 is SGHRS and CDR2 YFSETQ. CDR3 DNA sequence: TGCGCCAGCAGCTTGGACACTTCAAACACCGGGGAGCTGTTTTTT. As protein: CASSLDTSNTGELFF.

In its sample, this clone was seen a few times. DNA for the CDR3: TGTGCCAGCAGCACCCTGGGGGGGAGGCGGAGGGAAAAACTGTTTTTT. Translating gives CASSTLGGRRREKLFF. The chain links TRBV7-2 to TRBJ1-4; D might be TRBD1 (5 bases). The CDR3 totals 16 residues. Between the trimmed V and J ends, which lost 5 bases and 8 bases, there was a span of 21 bases. The V gene's germline CDR1 is SGHTA and CDR2 FQGNSA.

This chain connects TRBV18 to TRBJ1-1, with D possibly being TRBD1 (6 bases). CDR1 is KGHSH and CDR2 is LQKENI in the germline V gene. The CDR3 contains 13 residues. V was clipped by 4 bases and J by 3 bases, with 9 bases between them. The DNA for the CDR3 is TGTGCCAGCTCACTAAACAGGGACACTGAAGCTTTCTTT. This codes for CASSLNRDTEAFF.

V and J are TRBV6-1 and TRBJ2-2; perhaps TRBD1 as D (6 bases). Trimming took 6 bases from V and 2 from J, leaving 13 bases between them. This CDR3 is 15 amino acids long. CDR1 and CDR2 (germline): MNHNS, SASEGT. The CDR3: CASSLQGLNTGELFF. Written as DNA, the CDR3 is TGTGCCAGCAGCCTACAGGGATTAAACACCGGGGAGCTGTTTTTT.

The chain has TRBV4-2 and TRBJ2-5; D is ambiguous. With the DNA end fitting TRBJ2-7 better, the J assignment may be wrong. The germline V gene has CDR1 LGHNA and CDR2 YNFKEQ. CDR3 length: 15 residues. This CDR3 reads CASSQDMEGTYEQYF. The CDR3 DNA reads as TGTGCCAGCAGCCAAGATATGGAAGGGACCTACGAGCAGTACTTC.

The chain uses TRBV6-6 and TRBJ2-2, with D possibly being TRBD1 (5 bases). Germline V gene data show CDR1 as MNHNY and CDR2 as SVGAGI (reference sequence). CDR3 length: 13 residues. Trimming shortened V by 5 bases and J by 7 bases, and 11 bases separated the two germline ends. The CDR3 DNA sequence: TGTGCCAGCAGTCCAGGGTACAACGGGGAGCTGTTTTTT. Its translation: CASSPGYNGELFF.

The CDR3 region has the DNA TGTGCCAGCAGTGCCCGACAGGGTAGTGGCTATGGCTACACCTTC. Translating it yields CASSARQGSGYGYTF. The chain combines TRBV2 with TRBJ1-2; 7 positions agree with TRBD1. Unmatched junction bases numbered 9, after V lost 4 bases and J lost 4 bases. The CDR3 is 15 amino acids. The germline V gene encodes CDR1 SNHLY and CDR2 FYNNEI.

CDR3 nucleotides: TGTGCCAGCAGTTTCAGTGAAAAACTGTTTTTT. It yields the protein CASSFSEKLFF. V gene TRBV28 combines with J gene TRBJ1-4; D is ambiguous. CDR3 size: 11 residues. V shed 3 bases and J shed 7 bases, with 3 bases lying between them. In germline, CDR1 is MDHEN, CDR2 SYDVKM.

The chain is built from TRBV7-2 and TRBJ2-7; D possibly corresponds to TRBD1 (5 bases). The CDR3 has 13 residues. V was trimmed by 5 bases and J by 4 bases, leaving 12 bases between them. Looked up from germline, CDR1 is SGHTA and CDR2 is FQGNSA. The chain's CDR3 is CASSQGRQYEQYF. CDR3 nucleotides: TGTGCCAGCAGCCAGGGAAGACAATACGAGCAGTACTTC. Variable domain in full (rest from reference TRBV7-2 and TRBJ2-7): GAGVSQSPSNKVTEKGKDVELRCDPISGHTALYWYRQSLGQGLEFLIYFQGNSAPDKSGLPSDRFSAERTGGSVSTLTIQRTQQEDSAVYLCASSQGRQYEQYFGPGTRLTVT.

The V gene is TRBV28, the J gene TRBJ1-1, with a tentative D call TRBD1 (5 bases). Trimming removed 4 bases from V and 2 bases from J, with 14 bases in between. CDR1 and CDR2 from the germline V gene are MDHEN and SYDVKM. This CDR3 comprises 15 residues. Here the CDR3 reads CASSSRQNFNTEAFF. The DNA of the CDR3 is TGTGCCAGCAGTTCGAGACAGAATTTTAACACTGAAGCTTTCTTT.

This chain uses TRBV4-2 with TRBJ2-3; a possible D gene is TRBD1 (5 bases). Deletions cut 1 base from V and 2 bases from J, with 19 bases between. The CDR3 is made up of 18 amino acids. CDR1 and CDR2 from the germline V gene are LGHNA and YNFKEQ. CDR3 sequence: CASSQVRSGRTATDTQYF. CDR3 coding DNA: TGTGCCAGCAGCCAAGTTAGGTCAGGGCGTACGGCCACAGATACGCAGTATTTT.

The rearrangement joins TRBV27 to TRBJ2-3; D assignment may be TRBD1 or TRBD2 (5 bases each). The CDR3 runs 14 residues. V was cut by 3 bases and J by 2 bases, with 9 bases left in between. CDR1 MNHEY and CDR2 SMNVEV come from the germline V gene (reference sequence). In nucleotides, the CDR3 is TGTGCCAGCAGTTTGGGGACCCTCACAGATACGCAGTATTTT. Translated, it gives CASSLGTLTDTQYF.

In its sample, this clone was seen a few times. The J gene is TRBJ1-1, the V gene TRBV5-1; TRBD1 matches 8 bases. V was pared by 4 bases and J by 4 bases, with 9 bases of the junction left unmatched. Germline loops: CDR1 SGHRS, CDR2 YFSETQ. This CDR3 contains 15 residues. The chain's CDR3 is CASSLGQGGSTEAFF. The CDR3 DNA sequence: TGCGCCAGCAGCCTCGGACAGGGAGGAAGCACTGAAGCTTTCTTT.

DNA for the CDR3: TGTGCCAGCAGTGAAGGGTTGAACACCGGGGAGCTGTTTTTT. Translating it yields CASSEGLNTGELFF. The chain couples TRBV25-1 to TRBJ2-2, with no clear D. The CDR3 extends over 14 amino acids. The V end was cut by 2 bases, the J end by 1 base, with 5 bases between. Germline V gene sequence: CDR1 MGHDK, CDR2 SYGVNS.

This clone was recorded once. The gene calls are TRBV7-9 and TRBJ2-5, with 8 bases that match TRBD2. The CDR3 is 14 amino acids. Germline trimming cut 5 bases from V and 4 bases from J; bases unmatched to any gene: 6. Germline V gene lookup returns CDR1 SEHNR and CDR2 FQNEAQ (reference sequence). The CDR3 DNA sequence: TGTGCCAGCAGCCCGGGGGGGGCTGGAGAGACCCAGTACTTC. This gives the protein CASSPGGAGETQYF.